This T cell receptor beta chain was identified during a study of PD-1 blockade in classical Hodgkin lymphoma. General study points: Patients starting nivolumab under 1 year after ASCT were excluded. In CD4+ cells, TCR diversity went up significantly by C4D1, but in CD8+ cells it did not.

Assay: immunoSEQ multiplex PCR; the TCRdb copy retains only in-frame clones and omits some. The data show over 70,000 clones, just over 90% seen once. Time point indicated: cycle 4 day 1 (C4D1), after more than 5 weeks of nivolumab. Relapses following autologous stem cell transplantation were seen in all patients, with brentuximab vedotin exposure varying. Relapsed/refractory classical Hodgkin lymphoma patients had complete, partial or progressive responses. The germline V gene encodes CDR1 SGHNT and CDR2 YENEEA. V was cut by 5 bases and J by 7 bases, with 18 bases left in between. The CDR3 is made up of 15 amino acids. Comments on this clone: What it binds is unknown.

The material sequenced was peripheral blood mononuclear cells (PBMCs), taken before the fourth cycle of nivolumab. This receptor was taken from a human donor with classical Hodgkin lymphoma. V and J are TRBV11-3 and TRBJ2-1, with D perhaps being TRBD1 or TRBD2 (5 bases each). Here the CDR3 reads CASSPRGRDGNEQFF. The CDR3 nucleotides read TGTGCCAGCAGCCCTAGGGGCAGGGACGGGAATGAGCAGTTCTTC. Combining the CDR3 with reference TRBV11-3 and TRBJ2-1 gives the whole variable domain EAGVVQSPRYKIIEKKQPVAFWCNPISGHNTLYWYLQNLGQGPELLIRYENEEAVDDSQLPKDRFSAERLKGVDSTLKIQPAELGDSAVYLCASSPRGRDGNEQFFGPGTRLTVL.